The 32 T cell receptor beta chains below were found in one sample sequenced in a study of T cell repertoires in cytomegalovirus infection. MiXCR was run by TCRdb on the reads, yielding one entry per CDR3 protein. The sample contains 700,000 to 850,000 distinct CDR3 sequences, approximately 32% of which appear only once. No antigen is known for these receptors. Material: cultured CD8+ T cells from PBMCs, obtained from culture after CMV antigen stimulation. These receptors were collected from a human donor in good health (CMV status not recorded). Some clones in this sample may be carry-over from other donors' samples.

This clonotype was counted between two and nine times. CDR3 coding DNA: TGTGCCAGCAGTCCCGGGAGGGTCGTTGATGGCTACACCTTC. This translates into CASSPGRVVDGYTF. This chain connects TRBV12-3 or TRBV12-4 to TRBJ1-2; D remains unclear. Trimming took off 5 bases at V and 6 bases at J, with 16 bases between the two ends. The CDR3 totals 14 residues.

The chain is built from TRBV27 and TRBJ2-7; 7 bases line up with TRBD1. Losses at the gene ends were 2 bases for V and 4 bases for J; bases not matched to a gene: 20. The CDR3 spans 19 residues. Per germline, CDR1 MNHEY and CDR2 SMNVEV (reference sequence). CDR3 in DNA: TGTGCCAGCAGTTTAGAGTCTTGGGACAGCCTTCCCAAGCTGTACGAGCAGTACTTC. Protein product: CASSLESWDSLPKLYEQYF.

This chain links TRBV19 with TRBJ2-1; TRBD2 might be the D (5 bases). Per the germline V gene, CDR1 is LNHDA and CDR2 is SQIVND (reference sequence). V was trimmed by 3 bases and J by 6 bases, leaving 9 bases between them. The CDR3 covers 13 residues. The CDR3 DNA reads TGTGCCAGTAGTATCAGAGGGTTCAATGAGCAGTTCTTC. Translating it yields CASSIRGFNEQFF. Based on the CDR3 plus reference TRBV19 and TRBJ2-1, the full variable domain is DGGITQSPKYLFRKEGQNVTLSCEQNLNHDAMYWYRQDPGQGLRLIYYSQIVNDFQKGDIAEGYSVSREKKESFPLTVTSAQKNPTAFYLCASSIRGFNEQFFGPGTRLTVL.

This clonotype was recorded at least ten times. The V call is TRBV15, the J call TRBJ1-1; D perhaps matches TRBD1 (6 bases). This CDR3 contains 16 residues. Per the germline V gene, CDR1 is LNHNV and CDR2 is YYDKDF (reference sequence). Trimming removed 1 base from V and 4 bases from J, with 16 bases in between. The CDR3 is CATSRGGTGWGTEAFF. Here the CDR3 DNA reads TGTGCCACCAGCAGAGGAGGCACAGGGTGGGGCACTGAAGCTTTCTTT.

The V and J genes are TRBV7-3 and TRBJ2-1, with 7 bases fitting TRBD2. V shed 4 bases and J 9 bases; nucleotides not matched to a gene: 12. The germline gives CDR1 SGHTA, CDR2 FQGTGA. The CDR3 covers 15 residues. The chain's CDR3 is CASSSEWAPGGEQFF. CDR3 DNA: TGTGCCAGCAGCTCGGAATGGGCCCCGGGGGGTGAGCAGTTCTTC.

A few counts support this clonotype. The chain combines TRBV27 with TRBJ2-3; 7 positions agree with TRBD1. Germline loops: CDR1 MNHEY, CDR2 SMNVEV (reference sequence). The J segment lost 5 bases and the V segment lost 1 base, leaving 6 bases of the junction unmatched. CDR3 size: 15 residues. CDR3 loop: CASSLWAGGEDTQYF. The CDR3 DNA is TGTGCCAGCAGTTTATGGGCAGGGGGAGAAGATACGCAGTATTTT.

This clonotype was counted only a few times. The V call is TRBV28, the J call TRBJ2-5; perhaps TRBD2 as D (6 bases). The V gene's germline CDR1 is MDHEN and CDR2 SYDVKM. The CDR3 spans 15 residues. Trimming removed 5 bases from V and 3 bases from J, with 16 bases in between. The CDR3 DNA follows: TGTGCCAGCAGTCCCCGACTAGAGGGTAAAGAGACCCAGTACTTC. As protein: CASSPRLEGKETQYF.

CDR3 coding DNA: TGTGCCAGCAGCTTAGAAGGGACAGGGGAAGAGACCCAGTACTTC. Its protein is CASSLEGTGEETQYF. The chain has TRBV7-6 and TRBJ2-5, with 10 bases fitting TRBD1. The CDR3 runs 15 residues. CDR1 and CDR2 (germline): SGHVS, FNYEAQ. V lost 1 base, J lost 3 bases, and 2 bases stayed unmatched.

Concerning this clonotype: One junction end does not reproduce the germline sequence, and a read error may be involved. This rearrangement joins TRBV14 to TRBJ2-1, with 9 positions matching TRBD2. The germline V gene encodes CDR1 SGHDN and CDR2 FVKESK. This CDR3 region has 16 residues. CDR3 region: CTSSQEGLASYNEQFF. The DNA of the CDR3 is TGTACCAGCAGCCAAGAAGGACTAGCGTCGTACAATGAGCAGTTCTTC.

Remarks on this clonotype: It may be a read error: a sequence one base away is much more abundant. The chain has TRBV7-2 and TRBJ1-1; D is undetermined. The V end was cut by 2 bases, the J end by 3 bases, with 10 bases between. Germline CDR1 reads SGHTA; CDR2 reads FQGNSA. The CDR3 length is 14 residues. For the CDR3, the DNA is TGTGCCAGCAGCTTAAGTACCGACGACACTGAAGCTTTCTTT. Translating it yields CASSLSTDDTEAFF.

This clonotype was recorded a few times. The chain couples TRBV27 to TRBJ2-1; 7 bases are shared with TRBD2. J gave up 2 bases and V 6 bases, and 4 bases lay outside the gene matches. The germline V gene has CDR1 MNHEY and CDR2 SMNVEV (reference sequence). The CDR3 length is 14 residues. This chain's CDR3 is CASSKSGTYNEQFF. Written as DNA, the CDR3 is TGTGCCAGCAGCAAAAGCGGGACCTACAATGAGCAGTTCTTC.

This clonotype was seen only a few times. CDR3 sequence reads: CASSYPKIGQGANEQFF. In nucleotides, the CDR3 is TGTGCCAGCAGTTACCCTAAGATCGGGCAGGGGGCCAATGAGCAGTTCTTC. The chain couples TRBV6-2 or TRBV6-3 to TRBJ2-1, with 8 positions matching TRBD1. Germline lookup yields CDR1 MNHEY and CDR2 SVGEGT. CDR3 length equals 17 residues. V lost 2 bases, J lost 6 bases, and 12 bases stayed unmatched.

V gene TRBV5-1 combines with J gene TRBJ1-1, with a possible D match to TRBD1 (5 bases). The length of the CDR3 is 15 residues. The ends were cut back, 2 bases at V and 0 bases at J, with 11 bases in the middle. CDR1 and CDR2 from the germline V gene are SGHRS and YFSETQ. CDR3 nucleotides: TGCGCCAGCAGCTTAAGGGGTGCGATGAACACTGAAGCTTTCTTT. It codes for CASSLRGAMNTEAFF.

This clonotype has at least ten counts. J is TRBJ2-5 and V is TRBV7-2; D unclear. This CDR3 is built from 14 residues. Trimming took off 5 bases at V and 2 bases at J, with 12 bases between the two ends. Looked up from germline, CDR1 is SGHTA and CDR2 is FQGNSA. The CDR3 protein is CASSPYLWQETQYF. The CDR3 nucleotides are TGTGCCAGCAGCCCATACCTGTGGCAAGAGACCCAGTACTTC.

There are a few counts of this clonotype. This chain connects TRBV19 to TRBJ2-4, with 9 bases aligning to TRBD1. With V trimmed by 4 bases and J by 1 base, 11 bases remained unmatched. The CDR3 consists of 18 residues. Looked up from germline, CDR1 is LNHDA and CDR2 is SQIVND (reference sequence). The CDR3 DNA sequence: TGTGCCAGTAGTAGGACTACAGGGGGCGATTTTGCCAAAAACATTCAGTACTTC. Translation: CASSRTTGGDFAKNIQYF.

This clonotype appeared a few times. The chain combines TRBV4-3 with TRBJ1-4; 7 bases line up with TRBD1. Germline lookup yields CDR1 LGHNA and CDR2 YSLEER. CDR3 length equals 17 residues. The ends lost 0 bases at V and 10 bases at J; junction bases unmatched: 14. The CDR3 coding sequence is TGCGCCAGCAGCCAAGATCAGCTACAGGGGCCCCGCGGAAAACTGTTTTTT. It codes for CASSQDQLQGPRGKLFF.

In this sample, this clonotype turned up many times. The chain recombines TRBV7-2 with TRBJ2-7; unclear D gene. Per the germline V gene, CDR1 is SGHTA and CDR2 is FQGNSA. V was trimmed by 1 base and J by 2 bases, leaving 6 bases between them. CDR3 length equals 13 residues. The CDR3 DNA follows: TGTGCCAGCAGCTTAGATGGCCCCTACGAGCAGTACGTC. It codes for CASSLDGPYEQYV.

This clonotype has a handful of counts. The chain has TRBV6-1 and TRBJ2-5; TRBD1 matches 11 bases. Trimming cost V 4 bases and J 5 bases; bases outside gene matches: 3. The germline V gene encodes CDR1 MNHNS and CDR2 SASEGT. The CDR3 is made up of 14 amino acids. The CDR3 sequence is CASSGTGGGETQYF. The CDR3 coding sequence is TGTGCCAGCAGTGGGACAGGGGGCGGGGAGACCCAGTACTTC.

The chain employs TRBV10-3 and TRBJ1-5, with 9 bases that match TRBD1. This CDR3 has 18 amino acids. Germline CDR1 reads ENHRY; CDR2 reads SYGVKD. Trimming took 2 bases from V and 4 from J; bases not matched to a gene: 12. The CDR3 is CAISETQGAGRGNQPQHF. CDR3 in DNA: TGTGCCATCAGTGAGACACAGGGGGCAGGTCGGGGGAATCAGCCCCAGCATTTT.

There are many counts of this clonotype. This chain joins TRBV19 and TRBJ2-1; D uncertain. Germline lookup yields CDR1 LNHDA and CDR2 SQIVND (reference sequence). V was shortened by 7 bases and J by 3 bases, with 16 bases between the two germline ends. This CDR3 spans 15 amino acids. This CDR3 reads CASTSGPPVYNEQFF. The CDR3, as DNA: TGTGCCAGTACTTCCGGACCTCCAGTCTACAATGAGCAGTTCTTC.

The chain recombines TRBV6-1 with TRBJ2-1; 9 nucleotides agree with TRBD1. V was clipped by 3 bases and J by 3 bases; unmatched bases: 12. This CDR3 comprises 18 residues. Looked up from germline, CDR1 is MNHNS and CDR2 is SASEGT. CDR3 in amino acids: CASSDRRVGTGLYNEQFF. CDR3 DNA: TGTGCCAGCAGTGATCGAAGGGTGGGGACAGGGCTCTACAATGAGCAGTTCTTC.

The chain couples TRBV27 to TRBJ1-1; 10 bases match TRBD1. J gave up 6 bases and V 6 bases, and 4 bases lay outside the gene matches. CDR3 length equals 13 residues. Germline V gene sequence: CDR1 MNHEY, CDR2 SMNVEV (reference sequence). CDR3 residues: CASRDRGFAEAFF. CDR3 coding DNA: TGTGCCAGCAGGGACAGGGGGTTCGCTGAAGCTTTCTTT.

J is TRBJ1-4 and V is TRBV7-2, with TRBD1 as a possible D gene (5 bases). The CDR3 spans 14 residues. V lost 8 bases to trimming and J lost 1 base, with 11 bases between them. Germline loops: CDR1 SGHTA, CDR2 FQGNSA. CDR3 in DNA: TGTGCCAGCCGGGACGGGGGAACTAATGAAAAACTGTTTTTT. This gives the protein CASRDGGTNEKLFF.

The chain links TRBV28 to TRBJ2-1; 8 bases align to TRBD2. With V trimmed by 5 bases and J by 3 bases, 9 bases remained unmatched. CDR3 length equals 16 residues. Germline CDR1 and CDR2: MDHEN and SYDVKM. The CDR3 sequence: CASSPSFSGVYNEQFF. DNA for the CDR3: TGTGCCAGCAGTCCCTCCTTTAGCGGGGTCTACAATGAGCAGTTCTTC.

This clonotype was detected a few times. The V and J genes are TRBV27 and TRBJ2-7, with TRBD1 matching over 7 bases. The V and J ends lost 3 bases and 6 bases, in that order; junction bases with no gene match: 8. Germline V lookup: CDR1 MNHEY, CDR2 SMNVEV (reference sequence). The length of the CDR3 is 14 residues. The CDR3 is CASSLTGSISEQYV. The CDR3 DNA is TGTGCCAGCAGTTTGACAGGGTCGATATCCGAGCAGTACGTC.

V and J are TRBV2 and TRBJ2-2; 13 nucleotides align to TRBD2. The CDR3 sequence is 14 residues long. Germline-derived CDR1 and CDR2 are SNHLY and FYNNEI. The V gene end was trimmed by 5 bases and the J gene end by 8 bases; junction bases not matched to a gene: 2. The CDR3 DNA is TGTGCCAGCAGTACGACTAGCGGGGGGGGGGAGCTGTTTTTT. This sequence encodes CASSTTSGGGELFF.

Only a few counts were recorded for this clonotype. The CDR3 DNA is TGTGCCAGCAGCCAGCAGGGGGCGGAGGGCTACACCTTC. Encoded protein: CASSQQGAEGYTF. The chain has TRBV4-2 and TRBJ1-2, with 8 bases that match TRBD1. The J segment lost 8 bases and the V segment lost 3 bases, leaving 5 bases of the junction unmatched. Germline V lookup: CDR1 LGHNA, CDR2 YNFKEQ. This CDR3 region has 13 residues.

The sample holds a few counts of this clonotype. The chain employs TRBV12-3 or TRBV12-4 and TRBJ2-3, with 10 bases fitting TRBD2. This CDR3 is built from 16 residues. Losses at the gene ends were 3 bases for V and 1 base for J; bases not matched to a gene: 4. In DNA, the CDR3 is TGTGCCAGCAGTTTCTTAGCGGGGGGACGCACAGATACGCAGTATTTT. This sequence encodes CASSFLAGGRTDTQYF.

V gene TRBV27 combines with J gene TRBJ2-3; D is unresolved. Germline CDR1 reads MNHEY; CDR2 reads SMNVEV (reference sequence). The CDR3 is 17 amino acids. V was clipped by 5 bases and J by 0 bases, with 18 bases between them. The CDR3 DNA follows: TGTGCCAGCAGTGCCATAAGTGGTCCCTATAGCACAGATACGCAGTATTTT. This gives the protein CASSAISGPYSTDTQYF.

This clonotype was seen more than once but under ten times. Here the CDR3 reads CASSLEEGVLNEQFF. The CDR3 DNA follows: TGTGCCAGCAGCTTAGAGGAGGGGGTGTTGAATGAGCAGTTCTTC. V and J are TRBV7-6 and TRBJ2-1, with D tentatively TRBD1 or TRBD2 (6 bases each). Per the germline V gene, CDR1 is SGHVS and CDR2 is FNYEAQ. The germline V and J ends were trimmed by 1 base and 7 bases, with 14 bases remaining between them. This CDR3 spans 15 amino acids.

This clonotype was detected many times. The CDR3 sequence is CASVPLYTGELFF. The CDR3 DNA reads as TGTGCCAGCGTACCCCTCTACACCGGGGAGCTGTTTTTT. The rearrangement uses TRBV6-1 and TRBJ2-2; no clear D gene. The CDR3 is made up of 13 amino acids. Germline V lookup: CDR1 MNHNS, CDR2 SASEGT. Trimming stripped 8 bases from V and 3 bases from J, with 10 bases between.

The chain combines TRBV29-1 with TRBJ2-3; D gene ambiguous. The CDR3 loop spans 13 amino acids. The V end lost 7 bases, the J end lost 2 bases, and 13 bases lay between the germline ends. In germline, CDR1 is SQVTM, CDR2 ANQGSEA. CDR3 nucleotide sequence: TGCAGCGCCGAAGCGCAGAACACAGATACGCAGTATTTT. It yields the protein CSAEAQNTDTQYF.